The present T cell receptor (beta chain) was sequenced within a study of blood T cell repertoires in COVID-19. Across the study: Sites in the United States, Italy and Spain provided acute and convalescent COVID-19 samples.

Here immunoSEQ multiplex PCR was the method, and the copy in TCRdb shows in-frame clones only, minus some. The table lists over 150,000 clones, around 80% of them singletons. The study drew participants aged roughly 18 to 89 years from under 30 US areas. Participants' reported clinical history set cohort assignment. For recovered donors of Cohort 3, there were two negative PCRs, clearance, or symptom resolution. This TCR was sampled from a man aged 50 to 59 who had recovered from COVID-19. Sequencing used PBMCs or T cells enriched from blood (not recorded which).

The CDR3 region has the DNA TGTGCCAGCAGCCAAGAGCGTAGCGGCTACGAGCAGTACTTC. Amino acid sequence: CASSQERSGYEQYF. The chain uses TRBV4-2 and TRBJ2-7, with D possibly being TRBD2 (6 bases). The ends were cut back, 0 bases at V and 3 bases at J, with 9 bases in the middle. The germline gives CDR1 LGHNA, CDR2 YNFKEQ. The CDR3 consists of 14 residues.